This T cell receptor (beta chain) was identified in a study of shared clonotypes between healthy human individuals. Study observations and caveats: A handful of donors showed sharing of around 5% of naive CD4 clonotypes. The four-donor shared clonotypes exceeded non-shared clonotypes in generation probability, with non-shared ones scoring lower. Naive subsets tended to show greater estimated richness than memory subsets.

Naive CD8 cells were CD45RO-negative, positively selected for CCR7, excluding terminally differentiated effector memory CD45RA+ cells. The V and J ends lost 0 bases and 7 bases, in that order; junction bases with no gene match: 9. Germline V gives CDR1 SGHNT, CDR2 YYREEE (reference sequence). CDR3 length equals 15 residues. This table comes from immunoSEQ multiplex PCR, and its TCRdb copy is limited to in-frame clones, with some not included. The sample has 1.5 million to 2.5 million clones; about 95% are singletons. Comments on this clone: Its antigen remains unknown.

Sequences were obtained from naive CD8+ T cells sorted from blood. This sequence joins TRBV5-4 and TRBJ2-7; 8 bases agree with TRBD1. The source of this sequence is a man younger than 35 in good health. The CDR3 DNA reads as TGTGCCAGCAGCTTGGTTGGGACAGGTCAAGAGGAGCAGTACTTC. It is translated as CASSLVGTGQEEQYF. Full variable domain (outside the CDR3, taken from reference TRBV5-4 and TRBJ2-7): ETGVTQSPTHLIKTRGQQVTLRCSSQSGHNTVSWYQQALGQGPQFIFQYYREEENGRGNFPPRFSGLQFPNYSSELNVNALELDDSALYLCASSLVGTGQEEQYFGPGTRLTVT.